Given below is one T cell receptor beta chain in context. What this receptor recognizes is not known. One base away there is no much larger clone; base qualities are not given. The cohort was made up of 500 to 800 healthy bone marrow donors. At the time of sampling, all cohort members were nominally healthy, though unrecorded immune exposures were likely present. The donor tested CMV seronegative and was one of the 352 seronegative cohort members. Every donor gave a peripheral blood sample, and the peripheral blood mononuclear cells from that sample were used for TCR beta sequencing. Genomic DNA was extracted from the blood cell samples with the Qiagen DNeasy Blood Extraction Kit. V is shortened by 6 bases, J by 0 bases, and the region joining them spans 6 bases. The CDR3 covers 12 residues, taking in both the cysteine and the phenylalanine. Only CDR3 DNA remains: 36 bases, in frame from the first base. Based on the germline V gene, the CDR1 and CDR2 sequences are SQVTM and ANQGSEA.

These data originate in a study of cytomegalovirus exposure and HLA in healthy donors (dated by TCRdb to about 2017). Context from the whole study: According to an earlier analysis of 587 of the donors, roughly 180 million T cells yielded roughly 110 million unique TCR beta sequences and 276 Gb of sequence data. Approximately 300 gigabases of sequencing data and around 85 million unique TCR sequences made up an early release that covered 500 to 650 HLA-typed donors. Among the approximately 420 genotyped donors, roughly 80% belonged to the genetic ancestry cluster associated with self-reported Caucasian donors. The aim of the study was to test whether cataloging public T cell receptors could identify signatures of past pathogen exposure. The study profiled the T cell repertoires of under 700 subjects by immunosequencing and related them to cytomegalovirus serostatus. A separate validation cohort of over a hundred different subjects was used in addition to the approximately 700-subject first cohort. The study combined high-throughput TCR immunosequencing, statistical association of individual TCRs with disease status, and machine learning to predict cytomegalovirus infection status. In a later analysis, previously published TCR beta repertoires from about 640 donors were re-analyzed and high-resolution HLA genotyping was added so that TCR occurrence patterns could be studied. Rather than using new phenotypic data, the later analysis identified candidate immune exposures from TCR beta sequences and from how often those sequences occurred across donors. To decide whether each TCR beta V gene segment behaved as functional or pseudogenic, an earlier analysis of approximately 600 of the donors relied on high-throughput TCR beta sequencing. Donor age, sex, ethnicity and CMV serostatus were compiled together with the repertoire data. A later genetic analysis used genome-wide SNP genotypes for 398 of the 666 donors, treating that subset as a discovery cohort. Every discovery cohort repertoire had been produced on one sequencing platform. Both class I and class II loci were covered by HLA typing, at four-digit resolution. The number of typed donors differed by locus: 629-630 for A, B, C, DRB1 and DQB1; 500 to 550 for DQA1; around 610 for DPA1; and some 430 for DPB1. Roughly five DR-DQ haplotypes were handled as single units for association and clustering because linkage in the cohort was strong. On average, roughly 200,000 unique TCR beta nucleotide sequences were sequenced per donor among 398 genotyped donors of the cohort, with roughly 20% of those sequences being non-productive. What the research found in general, with its limitations: According to a later analysis, parvovirus B19, influenza, CMV and Epstein-Barr virus appeared linked to several top co-occurrence clusters. Roughly uniform sequencing depth across donors was assumed in presence/absence analyses, although this assumption may not hold. V-gene and J-gene trimming of TCR beta chains was associated with a missense DCLRE1C variant in a later genetic analysis, and the association was replicated in an independent cohort. Broadly in line with IMGT annotations, most TCR beta V segments showed up in productive rearrangements about 87% or about 30% of the time in an earlier analysis of several hundred of the donors. The classifier was reported to diagnose cytomegalovirus status with high specificity and sensitivity in both the original and validation cohorts. When HLA alleles, especially DR and DQ, strongly co-occurred, TCR associations were difficult to assign to individual alleles. The authors suggested that the approach could potentially be generalized to other disease states and immunological phenotypes. In vitro tests confirmed that three of the cytomegalovirus-associated TCR beta chains recognize cytomegalovirus antigens. In this cohort, only TCR beta chains were sequenced, and detectable features were limited by the absence of alpha or paired-chain data. Some IMGT-functional V segments, including TRBV6-2 and TRBV6-3, could not be told apart with the 87-base-pair reads, so those segments were excluded. In a later analysis, some 17,000 TCR beta sequences were associated with specific HLA alleles at a false discovery rate of 0.05. CMV serostatus was the only immune exposure information available for the cohort. A further reported finding was that TCR beta sequences accurately predicted the HLA-A and HLA-B alleles for most subjects in the first cohort. A cluster of highly shared sequence variants was judged likely to represent a technical artifact of the sequencing pipeline. In the study, some 160 TCR beta chains were listed as associated with cytomegalovirus. A later analysis found that HLA-associated TCR beta chains were more clonally expanded and had lower generation probabilities than equally common non-associated chains. According to a later genetic analysis, donors in an Asian-associated ancestry cluster had fewer N-insertions in productive TCRs than the roughly 700-donor mean. Linkage disequilibrium might explain the correlated functional status among segregating V segments, but an unknown experimental factor could not be excluded. While some public TCRs were present in many individuals, most TCR sequences turned up only very rarely across donors. According to a later analysis, most CMV-associated TCR beta chains appeared to be HLA-restricted, and the HLA associations seemed to be driven largely by CMV exposure. According to a later analysis, TCR association rates differed among HLA loci, with DRB1 alleles showing the most associated TCRs and HLA-C alleles showing the fewest. Because HLA typing was unavailable for some donors at each locus, only the typed subset was used in association tests. Seventeen rarely observed V segments, including chromosome 9 orphons, were excluded from the earlier analysis of about 500 of the donors because counts were too low.

The method was the immunoSEQ multiplex PCR assay. For the multiplex PCR, a mixture combining 60 forward primers for TCR Vbeta segments and 13 reverse primers for TCR Jbeta segments was used. The CDR3 region of rearranged TCR beta genes was amplified from genomic DNA by a multiplex PCR assay. On the Illumina HiSeq System, the amplified TCR beta libraries were sequenced as 87-base-pair reads. Under the source paper's analysis protocol: In a later analysis, approximately 74 million unique TCR beta chains were counted across the 690 or so repertoires, and roughly 11 million of these chains were shared by at least two donors. To remove PCR and sequencing errors, raw reads were error-corrected and collapsed into unique sequences using a nearest-neighbor algorithm that merged closely related sequences. Alignment of CDR3 sequences to IMGT reference sequences was used to assign V, D and J gene segments. Each retained sequence needed at least a six-nucleotide match to both a V gene segment and a J gene segment. Rearrangements were called productive when the CDR3 lacked stop codons and stayed in frame with V and J; all others were non-productive. CDR3 was defined according to IMGT convention as the region running from the second conserved V-encoded cysteine to the conserved J-encoded phenylalanine. Sequences without an unambiguous match to a single V gene segment were excluded from the earlier analysis of about 600 of the donors. In an earlier analysis of a few hundred of the donors, V segments were called functional above 56.7% productive rearrangements and were called segregating when the between-donor standard deviation exceeded 5%. A statistical classification framework was built for diagnosing cytomegalovirus status from the catalog of TCR beta chain sequences. A later analysis assigned V and J genes by comparing TCR nucleotide sequences with IMGT/GENE-DB human TR gene sequences. A later analysis assigned CDR3 sequences and most-parsimonious VDJ recombination scenarios with the TCRdist pipeline. In a later analysis, each TCR beta chain was defined by its CDR3 amino acid sequence together with its V-gene family, and reads without a unique V-gene family were excluded. As a way to deal with suspected cross-contamination and a sequencing artifact, a later analysis dropped approximately 590 nucleotide sequences that were highly shared and had low generation probability. In a later analysis, a clonal expansion index for each public chain was calculated from normalized within-repertoire ranks of inferred template counts. In a later analysis, generation probabilities were computed with a VDJ recombination model fitted to out-of-frame rearrangements, and the resulting probabilities were checked against IGoR. In a later analysis, TCR-TCR, TCR-HLA and TCR-CMV co-occurrence was scored with hypergeometric tests, and a repertoire-size bias correction was applied to TCR pairs. In a later analysis, false discovery rates were estimated by permuting HLA or CMV assignments 20 times. A later analysis grouped co-occurring TCRs with DBSCAN, adding TCRdist sequence similarity when clustering within HLA-allele-positive subsets. Repertoires with fewer than 30,000 or more than 120,000 public chains, plus five repertoires with anomalous nucleotide sharing, were excluded from co-occurrence clustering. This immuneACCESS table, as held by TCRdb, lists in-frame sequences with V and J called but not all clones. Of the missing ones, under half trace to an unresolved V gene in checked studies; the others have no known cause. The V and J calls and clone size are taken from that table; D and trimming were inferred from the DNA. The sample has about 95,000 clones on record, 70% to 85% of them singletons. The ten most abundant clones make up about 8% of the sample.

Here the chain combines TRBV29-1 and TRBJ1-5, with an unclear D gene assignment. The sequence derives from a man between 60 and 75 years old in good health and CMV-seronegative. The sample taken for sequencing was PBMCs. The CDR3 corresponds to CSVAGSNQPQHF. The sequenced DNA: TGCAGCGTCGCCGGTAGCAATCAGCCCCAGCATTTT.